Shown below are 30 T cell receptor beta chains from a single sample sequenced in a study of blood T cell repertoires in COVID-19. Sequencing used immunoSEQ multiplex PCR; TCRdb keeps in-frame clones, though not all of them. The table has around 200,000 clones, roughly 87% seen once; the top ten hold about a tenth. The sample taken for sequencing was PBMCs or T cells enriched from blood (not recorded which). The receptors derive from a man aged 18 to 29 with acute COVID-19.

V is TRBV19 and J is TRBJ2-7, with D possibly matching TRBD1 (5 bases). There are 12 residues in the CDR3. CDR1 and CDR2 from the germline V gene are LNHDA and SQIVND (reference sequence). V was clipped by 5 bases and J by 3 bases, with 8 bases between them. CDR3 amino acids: CASSGTGYEQYF. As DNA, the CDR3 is TGTGCCAGTAGTGGAACAGGCTACGAGCAGTACTTC. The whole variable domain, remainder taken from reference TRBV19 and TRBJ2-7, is DGGITQSPKYLFRKEGQNVTLSCEQNLNHDAMYWYRQDPGQGLRLIYYSQIVNDFQKGDIAEGYSVSREKKESFPLTVTSAQKNPTAFYLCASSGTGYEQYFGPGTRLTVT.

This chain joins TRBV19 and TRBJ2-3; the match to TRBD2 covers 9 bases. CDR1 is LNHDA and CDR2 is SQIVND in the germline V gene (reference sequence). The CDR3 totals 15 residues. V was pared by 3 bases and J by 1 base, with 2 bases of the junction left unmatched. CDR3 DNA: TGTGCCAGTAGTATGTTAGCGGGAGGCACAGATACGCAGTATTTT. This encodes CASSMLAGGTDTQYF.

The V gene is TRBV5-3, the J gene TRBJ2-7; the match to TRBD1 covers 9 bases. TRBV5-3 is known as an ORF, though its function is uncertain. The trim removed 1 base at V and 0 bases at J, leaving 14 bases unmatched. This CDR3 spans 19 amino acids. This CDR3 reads CARSLRGQGPPTPSYEQYF. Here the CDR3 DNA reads TGTGCCAGAAGCTTGCGGGGACAGGGACCCCCAACCCCCTCCTACGAGCAGTACTTC.

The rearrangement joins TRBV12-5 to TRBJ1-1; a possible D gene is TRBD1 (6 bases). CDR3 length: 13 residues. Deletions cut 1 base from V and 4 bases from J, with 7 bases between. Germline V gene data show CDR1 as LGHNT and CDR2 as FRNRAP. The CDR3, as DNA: TGTGCTAGTGGTTTGGGCAGGGGCACTGAAGCTTTCTTT. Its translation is CASGLGRGTEAFF.

The chain's CDR3 is CASSLSRDSGPRELFF. The CDR3 DNA follows: TGTGCCAGCAGCCTAAGCCGGGACTCAGGGCCGAGGGAGCTGTTTTTT. The V and J genes are TRBV5-6 and TRBJ2-2, with D perhaps TRBD2 (6 bases). Germline V gives CDR1 SGHDT, CDR2 YYEEEE. The CDR3 is 16 amino acids. V was cut by 4 bases and J by 9 bases, with 22 bases left in between.

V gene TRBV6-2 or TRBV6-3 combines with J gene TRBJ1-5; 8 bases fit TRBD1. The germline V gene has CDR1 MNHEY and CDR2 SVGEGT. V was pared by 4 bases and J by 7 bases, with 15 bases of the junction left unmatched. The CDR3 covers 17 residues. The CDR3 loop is CASSFIPTGEGYQPQHF. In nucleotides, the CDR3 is TGTGCCAGCAGTTTCATCCCGACAGGGGAGGGCTACCAGCCCCAGCATTTT.

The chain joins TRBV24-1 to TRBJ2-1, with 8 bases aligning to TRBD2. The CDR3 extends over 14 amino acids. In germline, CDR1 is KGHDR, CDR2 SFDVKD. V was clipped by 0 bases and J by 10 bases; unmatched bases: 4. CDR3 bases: TGTGCCACCAGTGATTTGAGCGGGAGTCGGGAGCAGTTCTTC. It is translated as CATSDLSGSREQFF.

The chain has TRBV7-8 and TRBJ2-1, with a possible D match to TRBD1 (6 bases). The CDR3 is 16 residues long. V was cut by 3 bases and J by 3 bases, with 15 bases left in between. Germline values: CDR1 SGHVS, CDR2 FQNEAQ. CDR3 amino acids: CASSLSTGSHYNEQFF. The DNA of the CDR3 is TGTGCCAGCAGCTTGTCCACAGGGAGTCACTACAATGAGCAGTTCTTC.

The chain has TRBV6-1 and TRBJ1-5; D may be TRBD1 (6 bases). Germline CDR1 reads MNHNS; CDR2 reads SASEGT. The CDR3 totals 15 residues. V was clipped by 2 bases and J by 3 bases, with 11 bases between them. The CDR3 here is CASSETGIVNQPQHF. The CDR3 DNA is TGTGCCAGCAGTGAAACAGGGATTGTCAATCAGCCCCAGCATTTT.

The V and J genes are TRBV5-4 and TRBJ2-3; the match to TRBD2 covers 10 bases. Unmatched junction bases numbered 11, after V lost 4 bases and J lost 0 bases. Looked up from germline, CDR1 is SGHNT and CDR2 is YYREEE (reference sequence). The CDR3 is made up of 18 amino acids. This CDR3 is CASSGTPGLAISTDTQYF. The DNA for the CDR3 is TGTGCCAGCAGCGGGACTCCGGGACTAGCGATAAGCACAGATACGCAGTATTTT.

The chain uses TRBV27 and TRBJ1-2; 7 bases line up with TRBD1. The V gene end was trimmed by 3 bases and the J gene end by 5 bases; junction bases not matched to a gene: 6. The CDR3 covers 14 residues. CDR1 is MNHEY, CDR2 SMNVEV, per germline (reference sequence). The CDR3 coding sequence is TGTGCCAGCAGTTTTACAGGGGCGGGATATGGCTACACCTTC. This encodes CASSFTGAGYGYTF.

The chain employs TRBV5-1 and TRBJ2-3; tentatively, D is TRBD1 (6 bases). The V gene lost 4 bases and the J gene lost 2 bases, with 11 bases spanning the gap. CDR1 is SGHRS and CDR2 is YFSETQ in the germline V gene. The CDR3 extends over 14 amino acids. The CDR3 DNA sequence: TGCGCCAGCAGCCCCGGACAGATCACAGATACGCAGTATTTT. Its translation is CASSPGQITDTQYF.

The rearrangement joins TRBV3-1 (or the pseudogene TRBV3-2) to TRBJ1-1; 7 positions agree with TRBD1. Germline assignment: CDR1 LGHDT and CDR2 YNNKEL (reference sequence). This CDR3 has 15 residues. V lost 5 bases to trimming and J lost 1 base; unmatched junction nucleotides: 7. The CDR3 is CASSFPGTENTEAFF. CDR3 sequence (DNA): TGTGCCAGCAGCTTCCCCGGGACAGAGAACACTGAAGCTTTCTTT.

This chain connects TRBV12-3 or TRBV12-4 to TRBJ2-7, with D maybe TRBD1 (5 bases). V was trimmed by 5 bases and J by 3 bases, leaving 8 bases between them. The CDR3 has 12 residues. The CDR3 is CASSRGIYEQYF. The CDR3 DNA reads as TGTGCCAGCAGTAGGGGAATCTACGAGCAGTACTTC.

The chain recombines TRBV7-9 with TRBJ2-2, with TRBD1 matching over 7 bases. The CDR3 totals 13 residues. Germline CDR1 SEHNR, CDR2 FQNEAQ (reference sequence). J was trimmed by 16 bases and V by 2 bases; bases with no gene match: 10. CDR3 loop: CASSLPGQVRAFF. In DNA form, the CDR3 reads TGTGCCAGCAGCTTACCTGGACAGGTCCGGGCGTTTTTT.

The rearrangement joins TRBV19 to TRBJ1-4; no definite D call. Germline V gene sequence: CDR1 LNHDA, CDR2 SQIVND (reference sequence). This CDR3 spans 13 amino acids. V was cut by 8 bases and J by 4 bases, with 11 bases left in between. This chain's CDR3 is CASCRSFNEKLFF. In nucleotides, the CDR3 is TGTGCCAGTTGCAGAAGTTTTAATGAAAAACTGTTTTTT.

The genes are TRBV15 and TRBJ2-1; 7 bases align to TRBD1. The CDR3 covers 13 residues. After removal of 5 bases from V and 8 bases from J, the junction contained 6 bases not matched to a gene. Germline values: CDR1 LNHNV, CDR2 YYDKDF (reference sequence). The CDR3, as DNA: TGTGCCACCAGCTTCCGACAGGGCCATGAGCAGTTCTTC. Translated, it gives CATSFRQGHEQFF.

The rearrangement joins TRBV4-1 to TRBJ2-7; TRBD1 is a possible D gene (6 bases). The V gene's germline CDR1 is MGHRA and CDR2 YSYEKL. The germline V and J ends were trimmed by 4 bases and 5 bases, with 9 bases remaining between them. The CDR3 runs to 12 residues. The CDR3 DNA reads TGCGCCAGCAGCCGGGACAAGAACGAGCAGTACTTC. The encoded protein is CASSRDKNEQYF.

This chain's CDR3 is CASSDRHIYKYGYTF. The CDR3 DNA sequence: TGTGCCAGCAGTGACCGCCACATTTACAAGTATGGCTACACCTTC. The chain recombines TRBV6-1 with TRBJ1-2; D unresolved. The CDR3 is 15 residues long. Trimming removed 3 bases at V and 5 bases at J, with 16 bases between. Germline V CDR1 and CDR2: MNHNS, SASEGT.

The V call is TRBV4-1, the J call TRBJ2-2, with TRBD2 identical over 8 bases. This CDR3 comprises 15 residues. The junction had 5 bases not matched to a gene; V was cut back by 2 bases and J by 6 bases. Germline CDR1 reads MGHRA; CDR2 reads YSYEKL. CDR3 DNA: TGCGCCAGCAGCCAACCGCGCGGGAGGTCCGGGGAGCTGTTTTTT. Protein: CASSQPRGRSGELFF.

DNA of the CDR3: TGTGCCAGCAGTGGGGCTTCACCCCTCCACTTT. The encoded protein is CASSGASPLHF. This sequence joins TRBV2 and TRBJ1-6; D not certain. V dropped 4 bases and J dropped 9 bases, with 4 bases sitting between them. The CDR3 consists of 11 residues. In germline, CDR1 is SNHLY, CDR2 FYNNEI.

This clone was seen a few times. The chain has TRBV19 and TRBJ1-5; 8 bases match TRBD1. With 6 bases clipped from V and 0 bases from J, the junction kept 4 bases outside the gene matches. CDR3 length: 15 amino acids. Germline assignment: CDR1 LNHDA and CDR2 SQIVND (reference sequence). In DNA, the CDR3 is TGTGCCAGTAGGAGGACAGGGACTAGCAATCAGCCCCAGCATTTT. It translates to CASRRTGTSNQPQHF.

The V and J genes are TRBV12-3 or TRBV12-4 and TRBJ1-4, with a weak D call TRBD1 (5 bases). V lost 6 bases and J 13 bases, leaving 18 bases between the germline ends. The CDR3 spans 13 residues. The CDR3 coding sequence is TGTGCCAGCAGCCCTGGAGGGCCCGGGGGACTGTTTTTT. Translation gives CASSPGGPGGLFF.

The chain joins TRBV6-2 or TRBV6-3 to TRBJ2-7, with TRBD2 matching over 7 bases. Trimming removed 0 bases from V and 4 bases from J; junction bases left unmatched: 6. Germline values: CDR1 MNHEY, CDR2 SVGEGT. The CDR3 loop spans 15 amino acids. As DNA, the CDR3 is TGTGCCAGCAGTTACTCCGGGAGGCTTCGTTACGAGCAGTACTTC. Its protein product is CASSYSGRLRYEQYF.

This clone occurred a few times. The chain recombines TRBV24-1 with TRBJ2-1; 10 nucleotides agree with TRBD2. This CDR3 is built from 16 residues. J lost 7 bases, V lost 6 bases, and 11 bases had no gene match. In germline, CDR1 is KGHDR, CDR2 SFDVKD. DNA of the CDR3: TGTGCCACCAGTCGAGCGGGAGGGCGAGGGGGAAATGAGCAGTTCTTC. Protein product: CATSRAGGRGGNEQFF.

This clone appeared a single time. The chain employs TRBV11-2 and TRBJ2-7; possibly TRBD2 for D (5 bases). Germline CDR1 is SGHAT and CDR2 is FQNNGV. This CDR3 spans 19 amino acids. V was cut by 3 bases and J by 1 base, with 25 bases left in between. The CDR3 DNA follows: TGTGCCAGCAGCTTGGGATACCGGGATAAAATTCGTGGGTCCTACGAGCAGTACTTC. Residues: CASSLGYRDKIRGSYEQYF.

The CDR3 sequence: CASSQEGPTSGPLYNEQFF. CDR3 nucleotide sequence: TGCGCCAGCAGCCAAGAGGGTCCGACTAGCGGCCCGCTCTACAATGAGCAGTTCTTC. The chain has TRBV4-1 and TRBJ2-1; 9 nucleotides align to TRBD2. Germline CDR1 MGHRA, CDR2 YSYEKL. The CDR3 totals 19 residues. With V trimmed by 0 bases and J by 3 bases, 12 bases remained unmatched.

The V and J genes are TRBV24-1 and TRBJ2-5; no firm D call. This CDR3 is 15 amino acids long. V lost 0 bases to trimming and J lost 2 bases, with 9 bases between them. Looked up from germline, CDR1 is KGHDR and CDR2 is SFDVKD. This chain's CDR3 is CATSDLSRNQETQYF. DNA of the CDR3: TGTGCCACCAGTGATTTGTCGCGGAATCAAGAGACCCAGTACTTC.

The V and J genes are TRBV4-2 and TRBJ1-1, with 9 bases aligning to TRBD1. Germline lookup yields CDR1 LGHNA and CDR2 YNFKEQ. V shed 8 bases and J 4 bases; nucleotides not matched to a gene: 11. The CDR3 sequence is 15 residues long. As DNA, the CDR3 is TGTGCCAGCGAACCGGGACAGGGTGTTGGCACTGAAGCTTTCTTT. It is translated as CASEPGQGVGTEAFF.

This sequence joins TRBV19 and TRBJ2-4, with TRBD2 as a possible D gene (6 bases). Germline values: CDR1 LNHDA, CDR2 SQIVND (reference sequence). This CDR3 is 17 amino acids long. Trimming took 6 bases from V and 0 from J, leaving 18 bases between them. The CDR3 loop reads CASSPSLAVIAKNIQYF. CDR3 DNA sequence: TGTGCCAGTAGCCCTTCTTTAGCGGTGATAGCCAAAAACATTCAGTACTTC.